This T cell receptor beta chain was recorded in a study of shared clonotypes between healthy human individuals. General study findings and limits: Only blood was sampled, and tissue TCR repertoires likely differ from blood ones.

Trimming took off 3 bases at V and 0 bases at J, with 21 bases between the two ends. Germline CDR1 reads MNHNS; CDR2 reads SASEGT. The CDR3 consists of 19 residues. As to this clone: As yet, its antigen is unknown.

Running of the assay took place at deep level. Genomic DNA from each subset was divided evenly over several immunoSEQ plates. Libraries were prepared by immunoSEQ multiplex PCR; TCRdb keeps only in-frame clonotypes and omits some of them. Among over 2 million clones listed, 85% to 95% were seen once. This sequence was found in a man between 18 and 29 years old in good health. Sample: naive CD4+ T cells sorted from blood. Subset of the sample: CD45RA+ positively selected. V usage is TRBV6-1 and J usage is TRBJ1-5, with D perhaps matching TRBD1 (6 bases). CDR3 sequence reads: CASSESTGSGSNSNQPQHF. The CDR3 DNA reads TGTGCCAGCAGTGAGTCAACAGGGTCGGGGTCGAATAGCAATCAGCCCCAGCATTTT.